This TCR beta chain stems from a study of cytomegalovirus exposure and HLA in healthy donors. PCR was performed using 60 Vbeta and 13 Jbeta primers. Original analysis: The count from a later analysis was tens of millions of unique TCR beta chains, 9.5 million to 13 million of them shared. The method was immunoSEQ multiplex PCR; TCRdb's version includes in-frame clones alone and lacks a portion of them. V and J calls and clone size come straight from that table; D and trimming were deduced from the DNA. The data hold about 120,000 clones, with roughly three fifths observed a single time. Comment on this clone: Its specificity is not known.

Overall study results and limits: The number of N-insertions in an Asian-associated ancestry cluster was reportedly below the 666-donor mean in a later analysis. One variant, a missense change in DCLRE1C, was linked in a later analysis to TCR beta V- and J-gene trimming. The authors listed 164 TCR beta chains as cytomegalovirus-associated.

The clonotype comes from a woman aged 40 to 50 in good health and CMV-seropositive. The material sequenced was PBMCs.

CDR3 bases: TGTGCCAGCAGCCTGGGGGGGTTCAATGAGCAGTTCTTC. Protein: CASSLGGFNEQFF. The chain employs TRBV7-9 and TRBJ2-1, with TRBD2 matching over 7 bases. The CDR3 is 13 residues long. V shed 5 bases and J 6 bases; nucleotides not matched to a gene: 4. CDR1 SEHNR and CDR2 FQNEAQ come from the germline V gene (reference sequence).